This T cell receptor (beta chain) emerged from a study of CD8 T cells in Susac syndrome. Germline values: CDR1 SNHLY, CDR2 FYNNEI. The CDR3 sequence is 12 residues long. V was cut by 2 bases and J by 10 bases, with 9 bases left in between. Random hexamers served to reverse transcribe roughly 0.5 to 1 ug RNA. Using its own MiXCR run on the immunoSEQ multiplex PCR reads, TCRdb lists one record per CDR3 protein. The table shows approximately 150,000 distinct CDR3 sequences, with 85% to 95% occurring only once. The V gene is TRBV2, the J gene TRBJ2-1, with D unresolved. Material for sequencing was CD4+ T cells from PBMCs. The origin of this receptor is a human donor with multiple sclerosis. The CDR3 reads CASSESIREQFF. The CDR3 nucleotides read TGTGCCAGCAGTGAATCAATACGAGAGCAGTTCTTC.